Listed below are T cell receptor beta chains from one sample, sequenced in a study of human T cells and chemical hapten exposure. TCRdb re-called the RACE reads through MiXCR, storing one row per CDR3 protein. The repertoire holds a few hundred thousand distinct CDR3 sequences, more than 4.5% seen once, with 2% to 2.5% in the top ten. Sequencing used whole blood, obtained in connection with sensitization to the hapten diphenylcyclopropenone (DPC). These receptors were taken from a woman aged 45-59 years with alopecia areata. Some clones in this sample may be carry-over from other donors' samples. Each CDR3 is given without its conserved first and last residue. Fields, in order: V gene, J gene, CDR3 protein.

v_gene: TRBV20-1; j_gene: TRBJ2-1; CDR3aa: RVIVAPSRGEQF
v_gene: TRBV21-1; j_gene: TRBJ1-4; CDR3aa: ASIRVTEKLF
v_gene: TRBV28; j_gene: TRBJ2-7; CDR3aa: ASRIVGDRAYEQY
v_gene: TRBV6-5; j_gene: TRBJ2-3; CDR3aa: ASSYSLFSDTQY
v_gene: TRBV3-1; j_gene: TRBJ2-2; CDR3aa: ASSQVTLGELF
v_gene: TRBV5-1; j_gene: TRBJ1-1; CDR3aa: ASSFVADTEAF
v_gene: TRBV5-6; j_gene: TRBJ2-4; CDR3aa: ASSLALAGPIQY
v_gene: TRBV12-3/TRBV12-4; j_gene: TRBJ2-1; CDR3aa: ASSLAQYNEQF
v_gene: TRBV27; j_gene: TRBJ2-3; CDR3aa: ASSSTSGRSTDTQY
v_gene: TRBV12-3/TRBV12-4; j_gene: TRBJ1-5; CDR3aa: ASSLSMGTNQPQH
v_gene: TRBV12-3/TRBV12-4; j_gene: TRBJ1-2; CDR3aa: ASTGTELYGYT
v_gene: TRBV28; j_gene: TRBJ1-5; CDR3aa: ASSWRDPWGSNQPQH
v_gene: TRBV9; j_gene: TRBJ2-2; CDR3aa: ASSPPALNTGELF
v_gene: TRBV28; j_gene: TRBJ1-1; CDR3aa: ATMGWVGNTEAF
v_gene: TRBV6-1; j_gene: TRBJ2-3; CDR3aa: ASSAMQGMDTQY
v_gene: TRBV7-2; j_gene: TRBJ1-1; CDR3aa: ASSLALATEAF
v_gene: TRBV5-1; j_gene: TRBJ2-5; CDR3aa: ASSFGLAETQY
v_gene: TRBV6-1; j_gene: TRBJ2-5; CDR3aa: ASSEGVRGETQY
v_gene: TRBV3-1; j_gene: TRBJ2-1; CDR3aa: ASSHPLGLAGGYEQF
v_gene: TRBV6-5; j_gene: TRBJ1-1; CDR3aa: ASSSLTGAMNTEAF
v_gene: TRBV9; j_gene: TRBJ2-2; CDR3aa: ASSERGSGTGELF